This T cell receptor (beta chain) derives from a study of T cell responses to AZD1222 COVID-19 vaccine. The CDR3 consists of 15 residues. V lost 6 bases and J lost 2; bases outside the gene matches: 10. CDR1 and CDR2 from the germline V gene are SGHTA and FQGNSA. This table comes from immunoSEQ multiplex PCR, and its TCRdb copy is limited to in-frame clones, with some not included. Of about 59,000 clones listed, 80% to 90% were seen once; the top ten hold 20%. Source: peripheral blood, taken on day 0 of AZD1222 vaccination. The TCR originated in an adult in good health. The chain recombines TRBV7-2 with TRBJ2-7; TRBD2 aligns across 7 bases. CDR3 sequence (DNA): TGTGCCAGCAGTCGTACTAGCGCTAATACCTACGAGCAGTACTTC. It encodes CASSRTSANTYEQYF.